This T cell receptor (beta chain) stems from a study of T-cell reconstitution after alpha-beta-depleted transplantation in children. A TCRbeta library incorporating unique molecular identifiers was prepared. TCRdb called the PCR reads again in MiXCR, with one record for every CDR3 protein. This table has 330,000 or so distinct CDR3 sequences, 9% to 12% appearing once. This clonotype was counted a few times. Trimming cost V 4 bases and J 6 bases; bases outside gene matches: 12. This CDR3 spans 16 amino acids. Germline V lookup: CDR1 MNHEY, CDR2 SMNVEV (reference sequence). The sequence came from a human donor who donated a stem cell graft to a child with acute lymphoblastic leukemia. The sample here was PBMCs from the stem cell graft donor, taken from the stem cell graft. The rearrangement joins TRBV27 to TRBJ1-1; 9 bases agree with TRBD1. The chain's CDR3 is CASSSPSRDRDAEAFF. CDR3 in DNA: TGTGCCAGCAGTTCCCCCTCCCGGGACAGGGATGCTGAAGCTTTCTTT.